This T cell receptor (beta chain) was documented in a study of shared clonotypes between healthy human individuals. Original handling: ImmunoSEQ output held junction-only sequences without quality scores, so filtering differed. Using immunoSEQ multiplex PCR, the repertoire was profiled, and TCRdb retains in-frame clones only, with some absent. V, J and clone size are taken as reported in that table, and D and trimming were inferred from the DNA itself. The sample contains a few hundred thousand clones, 87% of which appear only once. The CDR3 contains 15 residues. Germline V CDR1 and CDR2: LGHNA, YSLEER. V was cut by 4 bases and J by 5 bases, with 17 bases left in between.

The chain combines TRBV4-3 with TRBJ1-2; D gene unclear. Sequenced sample: memory CD8+ T cells sorted from blood. The subset was: CD45RO+ cells pooled with CCR7-negative TemRA cells. This TCR was sampled from a young man in good health. The CDR3 DNA reads as TGCGCCAGCAGCCCCTTTTCGGCAGGAGGGTATGGCTACACCTTC. Its translation is CASSPFSAGGYGYTF.